The TCR beta chain under discussion was sequenced for a study of blood T cell repertoires in COVID-19. Study background: Collection of acute and convalescent COVID-19 samples took place in the United States, Italy and Spain. T cells, B-cell-depleted T cells, or PBMCs supplied cDNA or gDNA.

From germline, CDR1 is GTSNPN and CDR2 SVGIG (reference sequence). The CDR3 consists of 19 residues. The trim removed 5 bases at V and 0 bases at J, leaving 18 bases unmatched. In the source study's methods: Reference gene primer amplification yielded estimated nucleated cell counts. The protocol was immunoSEQ multiplex PCR, while the TCRdb copy is restricted to in-frame clones and leaves out a portion. That table gives V, J and clone size, and the DNA gave D and trimming. The sample has more than 80,000 clones; over 70% are singletons. Sequenced material: peripheral blood. The source is a human donor with acute or convalescent COVID-19. The donor label of this sample is uncertain. The rearrangement joins TRBV30 to TRBJ2-3; 9 bases align to TRBD1. CDR3 residues: CAWGEFTGGLLHSTDTQYF. CDR3 nucleotides: TGTGCCTGGGGGGAGTTCACAGGGGGCCTGCTTCATAGCACAGATACGCAGTATTTT.